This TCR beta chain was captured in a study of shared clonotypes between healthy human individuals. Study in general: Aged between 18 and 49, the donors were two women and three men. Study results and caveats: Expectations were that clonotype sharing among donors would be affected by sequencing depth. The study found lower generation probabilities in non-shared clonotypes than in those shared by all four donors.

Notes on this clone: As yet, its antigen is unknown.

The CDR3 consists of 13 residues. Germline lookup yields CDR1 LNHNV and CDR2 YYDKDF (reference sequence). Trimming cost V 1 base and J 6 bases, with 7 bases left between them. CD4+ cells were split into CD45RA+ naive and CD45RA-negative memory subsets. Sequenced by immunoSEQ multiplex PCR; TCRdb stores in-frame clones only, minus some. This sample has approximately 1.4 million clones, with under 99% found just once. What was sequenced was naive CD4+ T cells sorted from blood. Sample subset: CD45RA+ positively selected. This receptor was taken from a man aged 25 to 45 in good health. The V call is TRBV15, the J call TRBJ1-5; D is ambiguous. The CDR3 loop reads CATSRGVGQPQHF. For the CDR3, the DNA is TGTGCCACCAGCAGAGGTGTGGGTCAGCCCCAGCATTTT.